This T cell receptor beta chain is from a study of cytotoxic CD8 clonotypes in ibrutinib-treated CLL. Clones were read by immunoSEQ multiplex PCR, and TCRdb kept only the in-frame ones, dropping some. The repertoire holds 150,000 or so clones, approximately 80% seen once, with approximately 7.6% in the top ten. Germline CDR1 MGHRA, CDR2 YSYEKL. The V end lost 2 bases, the J end lost 2 bases, and 15 bases lay between the germline ends. The CDR3 is 16 amino acids. The source is a human donor with chronic lymphocytic leukemia. V and J are TRBV4-1 and TRBJ1-2; no definite D call. This specimen consisted of PBMCs, obtained after 36 months of ibrutinib treatment. CDR3 nucleotides: TGCGCCAGCAGCCAACCTCTGCGCGGATTAAACTATGGCTACACCTTC. This codes for CASSQPLRGLNYGYTF.